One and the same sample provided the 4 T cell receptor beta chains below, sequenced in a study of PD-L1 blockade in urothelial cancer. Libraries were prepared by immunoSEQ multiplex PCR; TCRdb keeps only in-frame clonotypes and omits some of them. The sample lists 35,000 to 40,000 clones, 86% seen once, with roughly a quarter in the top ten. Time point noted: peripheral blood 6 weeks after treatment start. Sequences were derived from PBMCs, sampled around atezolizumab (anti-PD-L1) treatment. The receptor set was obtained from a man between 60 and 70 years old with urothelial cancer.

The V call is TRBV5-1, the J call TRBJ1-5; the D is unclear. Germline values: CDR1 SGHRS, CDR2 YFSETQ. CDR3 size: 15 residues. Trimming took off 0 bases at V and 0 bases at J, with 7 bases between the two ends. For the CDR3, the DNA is TGCGCCAGCAGCTTGGACAGTTTTAGCAATCAGCCCCAGCATTTT. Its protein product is CASSLDSFSNQPQHF.

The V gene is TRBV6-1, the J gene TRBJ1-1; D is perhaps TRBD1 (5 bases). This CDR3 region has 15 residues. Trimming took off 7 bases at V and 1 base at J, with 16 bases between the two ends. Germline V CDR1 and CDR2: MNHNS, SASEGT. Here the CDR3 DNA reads TGTGCCAGCACCGGACATCTAATACGGAACACTGAAGCTTTCTTT. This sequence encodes CASTGHLIRNTEAFF.

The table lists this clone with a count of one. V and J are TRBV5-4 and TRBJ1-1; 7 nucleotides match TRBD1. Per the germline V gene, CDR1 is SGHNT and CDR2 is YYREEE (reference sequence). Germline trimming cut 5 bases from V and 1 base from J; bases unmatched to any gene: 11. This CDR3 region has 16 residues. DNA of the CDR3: TGTGCCAGCAGTTTACAGGGGTCACGAACGAACACTGAAGCTTTCTTT. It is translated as CASSLQGSRTNTEAFF.

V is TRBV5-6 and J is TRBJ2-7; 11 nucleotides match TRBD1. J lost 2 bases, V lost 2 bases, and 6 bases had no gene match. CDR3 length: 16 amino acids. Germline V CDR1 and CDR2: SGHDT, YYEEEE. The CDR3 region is CASSFTGTGGTYEQYF. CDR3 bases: TGTGCCAGCAGCTTCACCGGGACAGGGGGAACCTACGAGCAGTACTTC. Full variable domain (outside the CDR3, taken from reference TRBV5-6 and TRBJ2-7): DAGVTQSPTHLIKTRGQQVTLRCSPKSGHDTVSWYQQALGQGPQFIFQYYEEEERQRGNFPDRFSGHQFPNYSSELNVNALLLGDSALYLCASSFTGTGGTYEQYFGPGTRLTVT.